These 6 T cell receptor beta chains were all obtained from the same sample, sequenced in a study of shared clonotypes between healthy human individuals. Only in-frame clones appear in the TCRdb table, and some are missing; sequencing was by immunoSEQ multiplex PCR. This sample has about 380,000 clones, with about 96% found just once. Sequencing was carried out using memory CD8+ T cells sorted from blood. Specified subset: CD45RO+ cells pooled with CCR7-negative TemRA cells. The receptor source for this set is a man under 40 in good health.

The chain joins TRBV6-5 to TRBJ2-7; TRBD2 might be the D (5 bases). The ends were cut back, 0 bases at V and 0 bases at J, with 9 bases in the middle. The CDR3 extends over 15 amino acids. Per the germline V gene, CDR1 is MNHEY and CDR2 is SVGAGI. The CDR3 protein is CASSYSKRISYEQYF. CDR3 nucleotide sequence: TGTGCCAGCAGTTACTCGAAGCGGATCTCCTACGAGCAGTACTTC.

V usage is TRBV9 and J usage is TRBJ2-3; D remains unclear. From germline, CDR1 is SGDLS and CDR2 YYNGEE. There are 14 residues in the CDR3. Trimming left V 0 bases short and J 2 bases short, with 7 bases between. The CDR3 sequence is CASSVARFTDTQYF. The CDR3 DNA sequence: TGTGCCAGCAGCGTAGCACGCTTCACAGATACGCAGTATTTT.

V is TRBV7-6 and J is TRBJ2-3, with 11 bases matching TRBD2. The V gene's germline CDR1 is SGHVS and CDR2 FNYEAQ. The CDR3 length is 17 residues. V gave up 3 bases and J gave up 0 bases; unmatched junction bases: 5. This CDR3 is CASSLSLAGGSTDTQYF. The DNA for the CDR3 is TGTGCCAGCAGCTTGAGTCTAGCGGGAGGAAGCACAGATACGCAGTATTTT.

This rearrangement joins TRBV11-2 to TRBJ2-3; D possibly corresponds to TRBD1 (5 bases). Germline loops: CDR1 SGHAT, CDR2 FQNNGV. V shed 0 bases and J shed 3 bases, with 7 bases lying between them. The CDR3 totals 14 residues. The CDR3 DNA reads as TGTGCCAGCAGCTTAGAGCAGGGAACAGATACGCAGTATTTT. It translates to CASSLEQGTDTQYF.

This chain connects TRBV5-4 to TRBJ2-1; D not resolved. V dropped 1 base and J dropped 5 bases, with 7 bases sitting between them. This CDR3 spans 13 amino acids. Germline CDR1 and CDR2: SGHNT and YYREEE (reference sequence). CDR3 nucleotides: TGTGCCAGCAGCTTGCGGCTAGACAATGAGCAGTTCTTC. Protein product: CASSLRLDNEQFF.

This sequence joins TRBV6-1 and TRBJ1-1, with D uncertain. Looked up from germline, CDR1 is MNHNS and CDR2 is SASEGT. This CDR3 is 14 amino acids long. V was trimmed by 9 bases and J by 4 bases, leaving 18 bases between them. CDR3: CASKRRTGSTEAFF. Here the CDR3 DNA reads TGTGCCAGTAAAAGACGAACCGGAAGCACTGAAGCTTTCTTT.